This T cell receptor (beta chain) derives from a study of post-analysis software for immune sequencing data. Notes on the study in general: Roughly five TRBV segments appeared more often in patients than in controls, and TRBV5-6, TRBV5-1 and TRBV20-1 were among these.

This clonotype was observed a single time. The antigen remains unidentified. Mismatch with germline at one junction end may stem from a read error. The CDR3 runs to 15 residues. Germline V gene lookup returns CDR1 SNHLY and CDR2 FYNNEI. Unique-molecular-identifier-tagged TCR beta cDNA libraries were used. In TCRdb, the PCR reads were re-called with MiXCR into one record per CDR3 protein. The sample lists about 570,000 distinct CDR3 sequences; roughly 34% were seen once. The clonotype comes from a girl between 2 and 17 years old with multiple sclerosis. Specimen: blood. The chain uses TRBV2 and TRBJ1-6; 8 bases line up with TRBD1. The CDR3 nucleotides read TGCGCCAGCCACCCAGGGGGCACGGACAATTCACCCCTCCACTTT. Translated, it gives CASHPGGTDNSPLHF.